Shown below are 7 T cell receptor beta chains from a single sample sequenced in a study of shared clonotypes between healthy human individuals. The protocol was immunoSEQ multiplex PCR, while the TCRdb copy is restricted to in-frame clones and leaves out a portion. The sample lists roughly 2.2 million clones, approximately 93% occurring once. The sample taken for sequencing was naive CD4+ T cells from PBMCs. Stated subset: CD45RA+ positively selected. These TCRs come from a man aged 18 to 29 in good health. Some clones in this sample may be carry-over from other donors' samples.

The chain links TRBV15 to TRBJ1-1; D is ambiguous. CDR1 is LNHNV, CDR2 YYDKDF, per germline (reference sequence). V dropped 0 bases and J dropped 2 bases, with 10 bases sitting between them. The CDR3 contains 15 residues. The CDR3, as DNA: TGTGCCACCAGCAGAGATATGGCGACCAACACTGAAGCTTTCTTT. Residues: CATSRDMATNTEAFF.

V and J are TRBV6-6 and TRBJ1-1, with TRBD1 matching 7 bases. The CDR3 is 13 residues long. The germline V gene encodes CDR1 MNHNY and CDR2 SVGAGI (reference sequence). The V and J ends lost 6 bases and 5 bases, in that order; junction bases with no gene match: 6. CDR3 in amino acids: CASSFDRETEAFF. The CDR3 bases are TGTGCCAGCAGCTTCGACAGGGAAACTGAAGCTTTCTTT.

This chain connects TRBV5-1 to TRBJ1-3; D possibly corresponds to TRBD1 (5 bases). CDR3 length: 15 amino acids. Germline values: CDR1 SGHRS, CDR2 YFSETQ. With 5 bases removed from V and 0 bases from J, the gap between germline ends came to 12 bases. The CDR3 DNA is TGCGCCAGCAGTATTCAGGGATCCTCTGGAAACACCATATATTTT. It translates to CASSIQGSSGNTIYF.

Concerning this clone itself: This specimen includes other DNA sequences encoding the same CDR3. This chain links TRBV10-3 with TRBJ2-5; no clear D. This CDR3 has 13 amino acids. Germline V CDR1 and CDR2: ENHRY, SYGVKD. Trimming took off 3 bases at V and 1 base at J, with 6 bases between the two ends. The CDR3 region has the DNA TGTGCCATCAGTGAAAGGGCCCAAGAGACCCAGTACTTC. Residues: CAISERAQETQYF.

The chain links TRBV30 to TRBJ1-5; the D gene is possibly TRBD1 (5 bases). V lost 0 bases and J 7 bases, leaving 16 bases between the germline ends. The CDR3 loop spans 15 amino acids. Germline V lookup: CDR1 GTSNPN, CDR2 SVGIG (reference sequence). For the CDR3, the DNA is TGTGCCTGGAGTGTACCGGTGCAGGGTACGCAGCCCCAGCATTTT. It encodes CAWSVPVQGTQPQHF.

With respect to this clone: Other DNA variants within this sample encode the same CDR3. The chain has TRBV18 and TRBJ1-2; the match to TRBD1 covers 8 bases. The CDR3 loop spans 14 amino acids. The germline V gene has CDR1 KGHSH and CDR2 LQKENI. Trimming removed 3 bases from V and 5 bases from J; junction bases left unmatched: 5. CDR3 nucleotide sequence: TGTGCCAGCTCACCTCAGGGGGCAGGATATGGCTACACCTTC. Translating it yields CASSPQGAGYGYTF. Full variable domain (remainder filled in from reference TRBV18 and TRBJ1-2): NAGVMQNPRHLVRRRGQEARLRCSPMKGHSHVYWYRQLPEEGLKFMVYLQKENIIDESGMPKERFSAEFPKEGPSILRIQQVVRGDSAAYFCASSPQGAGYGYTFGSGTRLTVV.

The chain couples TRBV9 to TRBJ2-7; 11 positions agree with TRBD2. The CDR3 is 16 residues long. CDR1 and CDR2 (germline): SGDLS, YYNGEE. With V trimmed by 4 bases and J by 2 bases, 8 bases remained unmatched. The CDR3 loop is CASSLGTSGLPYEQYF. The CDR3 bases are TGTGCCAGCAGCCTCGGGACTAGCGGCCTACCCTACGAGCAGTACTTC.